The rows below give T cell receptor beta chains drawn from one sample of a study of blood T cell repertoires in COVID-19. Sequencing used immunoSEQ multiplex PCR; TCRdb keeps in-frame clones, though not all of them. This sample yields 250,000 or so clones, of which around 80% are seen a single time; around 2.4% belongs to the top ten. The material sequenced was peripheral blood. These receptors were collected from a man in his forties who had recovered from COVID-19. Both conserved end residues are part of each CDR3. The order of the fields is D gene, V gene, clone size, J gene, CDR3 DNA, CDR3 protein. D genes are given only for firm matches. Clone size is given for some rows only: seen once, a few or many times, or a class if the clone is expanded.

-	TRBV9	-	TRBJ2-1	TGTGCCAGCAGCGTATTAACAGTCAATGAGCAGTTCTTC	CASSVLTVNEQFF
-	TRBV2	-	TRBJ1-1	TGTGCCAGCAGGGTAGACGGAGACACTGAAGCTTTCTTT	CASRVDGDTEAFF
-	TRBV11-2	-	TRBJ1-6	TGTGCCAGCAGTAGCTTGATGGAGGGGAAACCCCTCCACTTT	CASSSLMEGKPLHF
-	TRBV11-3	-	TRBJ2-7	TGTGCCAGCAGCTTAGTCTTGGGGGCTATCTACGAGCAGTACTTC	CASSLVLGAIYEQYF
TRBD2	TRBV27	-	TRBJ2-1	TGTGCCAGCAGTTACGGGGGGGCGATGGATGAGCAGTTCTTC	CASSYGGAMDEQFF
TRBD1	TRBV18	once	TRBJ1-2	TGTGCCAGCTCACCACCGGGACAGGGAGGAGGCTACACCTTC	CASSPPGQGGGYTF
-	TRBV5-1	-	TRBJ2-6	TGCGCCAGCAGCACACCCCCGGGACTCGCCTTATCTGGGGCCAACGTCCTGACTTTC	CASSTPPGLALSGANVLTF
-	TRBV7-2	-	TRBJ2-5	TGTGCCAGCAGCTTAGGACTCGGACTGGGAGAGTCCCAGTACTTC	CASSLGLGLGESQYF
TRBD1	TRBV4-3	-	TRBJ2-2	TGCGCCAGCAGCCAAGATAGGGGGACAGGAGTGACCGGGGAGCTGTTTTTT	CASSQDRGTGVTGELFF
-	TRBV19	-	TRBJ2-3	TGTGCCAGTAATTCATTGGACTACAGCACAGATACGCAGTATTTT	CASNSLDYSTDTQYF
-	TRBV27	-	TRBJ2-3	TGTGCCAGCACCCCTAACTACAACACAGATACGCAGTATTTT	CASTPNYNTDTQYF
TRBD2	TRBV19	-	TRBJ2-1	TGTGCCAGTAGTATAGTCCTTCTAGCGGGGAGCTCCTACAATGAGCAGTTCTTC	CASSIVLLAGSSYNEQFF
TRBD1	TRBV9	-	TRBJ2-7	TGTGCCAGCAGCGTAGGTGGGACAGCCTACGAGCAGTACTTC	CASSVGGTAYEQYF
-	TRBV30	-	TRBJ2-4	TGTGCCTGGAGTGTAGGAACAGGGATGGACATTCAGTACTTC	CAWSVGTGMDIQYF
-	TRBV3-1/TRBV3-2	-	TRBJ2-7	TGTGCCAGCAGCCAAGATAGTGCTTCTGAGCAGTACTTC	CASSQDSASEQYF
TRBD1	TRBV10-3	-	TRBJ1-2	TGTGCCATCAGTCAAGAGGGGGACAGCAAGTATGGCTACACCTTC	CAISQEGDSKYGYTF
-	TRBV30	-	TRBJ1-3	TGTGCCTGGAGTTGGGGTCTGGAGGATGGAAACACCATATATTTT	CAWSWGLEDGNTIYF
-	TRBV27	-	TRBJ1-1	TGTGCCAGCAGTTTAGTCGGGGGGCGAGTTTGGAGCACTGAAGCTTTCTTT	CASSLVGGRVWSTEAFF
-	TRBV10-2	-	TRBJ1-6	TGCGCCGGAGGGGGGGGTTCACCCCTCCACTTT	CAGGGGSPLHF
-	TRBV5-1	-	TRBJ2-1	TGCGCCAGCAGCTGGACAGGGAGGGACAATGAGCAGTTCTTC	CASSWTGRDNEQFF
-	TRBV7-9	few	TRBJ1-1	TGTGCCAGCAGCTTAGCGCATGAGTTTACGGGGAACACTGAAGCTTTCTTT	CASSLAHEFTGNTEAFF
-	TRBV7-2	-	TRBJ2-2	TGTGCCAGCAGCCTCGTAGGGGTTCGGACGAGCGGGGAGCTGTTTTTT	CASSLVGVRTSGELFF
TRBD2	TRBV20-1	-	TRBJ2-7	TGCAGTGCTAGTGGACTAGCGACCTACGAGCAGTACTTC	CSASGLATYEQYF
-	TRBV2	-	TRBJ1-4	TGTGCCAGTCAATCTAATGGGGGGGAAAAACTGTTTTTT	CASQSNGGEKLFF